This is a list of T cell receptor beta chains from one sample in a study of response to subunit inactivated influenza vaccine. TCRdb called the RT-PCR reads again in MiXCR, with one record for every CDR3 protein. This table holds around 580,000 distinct CDR3 sequences, 12% found once. The sample in question was PBMCs from blood, obtained on the day of vaccination. Receptors originate from a man aged 45-65 years who received an inactivated influenza vaccine. Both conserved end residues are part of each CDR3. Each record gives: D gene, clone size, V gene, J gene, CDR3 length, CDR3 DNA, CDR3 protein. The D gene is left open where the match is weak. Clone size is not always given. Where it is, it says once, few, many or a class for expanded clones.

D gene: TRBD1
clone size: .
V gene: TRBV5-6
J gene: TRBJ2-2
CDR3 length: 15
CDR3 DNA: TGTGCCAGCAGTCCCGGGACAGGGATTGCCGGGGAGCTGTTTTTT
CDR3 protein: CASSPGTGIAGELFF

D gene: .
clone size: .
V gene: TRBV15
J gene: TRBJ2-3
CDR3 length: 15
CDR3 DNA: TGTGCCACCAGCAGAGATAGTAGGGACGGGGATACGCAGTATTTT
CDR3 protein: CATSRDSRDGDTQYF

D gene: TRBD1
clone size: many
V gene: TRBV5-1
J gene: TRBJ2-3
CDR3 length: 15
CDR3 DNA: TGCGCCAGCAGCTTGGAAGGGACAGTCACAGATACGCAGTATTTT
CDR3 protein: CASSLEGTVTDTQYF

D gene: .
clone size: .
V gene: TRBV5-1
J gene: TRBJ1-4
CDR3 length: 14
CDR3 DNA: TGCGCCAGCAGCTTGCGGGACGGACATGAAAAACTGTTTTTT
CDR3 protein: CASSLRDGHEKLFF

D gene: .
clone size: once
V gene: TRBV27
J gene: TRBJ2-7
CDR3 length: 14
CDR3 DNA: TGTGCCAGCAGTGACGGGACGGAGCCCTACGAGCAGTACTTC
CDR3 protein: CASSDGTEPYEQYF

D gene: .
clone size: few
V gene: TRBV24-1
J gene: TRBJ1-2
CDR3 length: 14
CDR3 DNA: TGTGCCACCAGTGAGCGGGGGAAAACCTATGGCTACACCTTC
CDR3 protein: CATSERGKTYGYTF

D gene: .
clone size: few
V gene: TRBV12-3/TRBV12-4
J gene: TRBJ2-1
CDR3 length: 15
CDR3 DNA: TGTGCCAGCAGTTCCGGACTCGTCGGTAACAGTGAGCAGTTCTTC
CDR3 protein: CASSSGLVGNSEQFF

D gene: TRBD2
clone size: few
V gene: TRBV6-2/TRBV6-3
J gene: TRBJ2-2
CDR3 length: 16
CDR3 DNA: TGTGCCAGCGAAACACTGGGGACTATGAACACCGGGGAGCTGTTTTTT
CDR3 protein: CASETLGTMNTGELFF

D gene: TRBD2
clone size: many
V gene: TRBV6-2/TRBV6-3
J gene: TRBJ2-3
CDR3 length: 17
CDR3 DNA: TGTGCCAGCAGTTACTCCCTAGGACTAGCGGTCACAGATACGCAGTATTTT
CDR3 protein: CASSYSLGLAVTDTQYF

D gene: .
clone size: .
V gene: TRBV10-3
J gene: TRBJ2-5
CDR3 length: 15
CDR3 DNA: TGTGCCATCAGTGAGCCCCCGGTCCCCCGAGAGACCCAGTACTTC
CDR3 protein: CAISEPPVPRETQYF

D gene: .
clone size: few
V gene: TRBV29-1
J gene: TRBJ1-1
CDR3 length: 14
CDR3 DNA: TGCAGCGTTGGTTGGGCAGCGATGAACACTGAAGCTTTCTTT
CDR3 protein: CSVGWAAMNTEAFF

D gene: .
clone size: few
V gene: TRBV3-1
J gene: TRBJ2-5
CDR3 length: 13
CDR3 DNA: TGTGCCAGCAGCCAAGCCTGGGAAGAGACCCAGTACTTC
CDR3 protein: CASSQAWEETQYF